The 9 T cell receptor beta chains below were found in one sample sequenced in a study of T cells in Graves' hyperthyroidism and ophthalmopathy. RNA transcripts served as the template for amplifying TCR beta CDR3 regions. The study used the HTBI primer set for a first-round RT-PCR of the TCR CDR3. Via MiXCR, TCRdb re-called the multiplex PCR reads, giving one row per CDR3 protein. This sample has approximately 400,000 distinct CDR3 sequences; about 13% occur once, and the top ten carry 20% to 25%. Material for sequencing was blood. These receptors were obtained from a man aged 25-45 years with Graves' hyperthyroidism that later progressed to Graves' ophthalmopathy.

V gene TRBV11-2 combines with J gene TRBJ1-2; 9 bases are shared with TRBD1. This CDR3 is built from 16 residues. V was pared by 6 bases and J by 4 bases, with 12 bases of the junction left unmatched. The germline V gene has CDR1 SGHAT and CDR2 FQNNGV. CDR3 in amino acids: CASRPGQGERSYGYTF. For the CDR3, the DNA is TGTGCCAGCAGACCGGGACAGGGAGAAAGAAGCTATGGCTACACCTTC.

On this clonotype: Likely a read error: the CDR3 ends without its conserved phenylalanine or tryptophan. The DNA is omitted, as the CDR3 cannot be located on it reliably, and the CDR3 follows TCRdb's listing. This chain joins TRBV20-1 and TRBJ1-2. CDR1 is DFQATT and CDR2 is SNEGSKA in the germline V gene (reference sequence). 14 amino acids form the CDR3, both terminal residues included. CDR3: CSARPIGRDYGYTV.

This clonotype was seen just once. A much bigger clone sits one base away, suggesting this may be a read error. CDR3 loop: CASSSGDPRQETQYF. The CDR3 DNA follows: TGCGCCAGCAGCTCGGGGGACCCCCGCCAAGAGACCCAGTACTTC. V is TRBV5-1 and J is TRBJ2-5; weak D call: TRBD2 (6 bases). The CDR3 loop spans 15 amino acids. Germline CDR1 SGHRS, CDR2 YFSETQ. Trimming took 3 bases from V and 1 from J, leaving 13 bases between them.

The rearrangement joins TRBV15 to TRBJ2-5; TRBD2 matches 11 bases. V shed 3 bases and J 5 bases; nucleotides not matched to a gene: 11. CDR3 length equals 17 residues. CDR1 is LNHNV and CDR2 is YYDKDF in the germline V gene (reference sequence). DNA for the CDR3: TGTGCCACCAGCAGTAGTCTTGGACTAGCGGGTTTGGAGACCCAGTACTTC. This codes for CATSSSLGLAGLETQYF.

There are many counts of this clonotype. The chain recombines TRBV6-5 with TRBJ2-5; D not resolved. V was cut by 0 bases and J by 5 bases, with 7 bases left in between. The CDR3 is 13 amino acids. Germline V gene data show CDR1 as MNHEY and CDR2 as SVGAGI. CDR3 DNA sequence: TGTGCCAGCAGTTACTCGAGGAAGGAGACCCAGTACTTC. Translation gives CASSYSRKETQYF.

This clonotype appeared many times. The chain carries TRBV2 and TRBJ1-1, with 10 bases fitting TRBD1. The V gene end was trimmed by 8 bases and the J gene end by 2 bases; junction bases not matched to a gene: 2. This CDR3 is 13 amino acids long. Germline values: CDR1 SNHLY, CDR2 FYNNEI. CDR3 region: CASETGGNTEAFF. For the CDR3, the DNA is TGTGCCAGCGAGACAGGGGGCAACACTGAAGCTTTCTTT.

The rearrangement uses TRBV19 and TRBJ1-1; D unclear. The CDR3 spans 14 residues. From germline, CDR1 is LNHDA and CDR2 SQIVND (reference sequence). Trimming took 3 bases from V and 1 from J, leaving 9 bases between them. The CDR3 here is CASSIWIGNTEAFF. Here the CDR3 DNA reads TGTGCCAGTAGTATCTGGATTGGGAACACTGAAGCTTTCTTT.

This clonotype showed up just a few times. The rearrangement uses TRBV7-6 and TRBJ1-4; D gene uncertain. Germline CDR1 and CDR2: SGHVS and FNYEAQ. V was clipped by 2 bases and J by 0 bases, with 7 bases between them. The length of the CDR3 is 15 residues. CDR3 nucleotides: TGTGCCAGCAGCTTAACGGACGCAACTAATGAAAAACTGTTTTTT. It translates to CASSLTDATNEKLFF.

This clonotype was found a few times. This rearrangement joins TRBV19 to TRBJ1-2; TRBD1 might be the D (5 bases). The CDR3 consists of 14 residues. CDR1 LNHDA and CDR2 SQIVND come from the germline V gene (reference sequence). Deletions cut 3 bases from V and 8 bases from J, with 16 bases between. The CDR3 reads CASSIDGTGRGYTF. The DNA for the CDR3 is TGTGCCAGTAGTATCGACGGGACGGGAAGGGGCTACACCTTC.